The rows below give T cell receptor beta chains drawn from one sample of a study of technical replicates of blood from a handful of donors. TCRdb's copy holds only in-frame clones and misses some; the assay was immunoSEQ multiplex PCR. The data contain 55,000 to 75,000 clones, 92% of them singletons. The sequenced sample consisted of T cells isolated from PBMCs. Receptor source: a human donor in good health. CDR3s include the opening cysteine and the closing phenylalanine or tryptophan. Each record gives: J gene, clone size, V gene, D gene, CDR3 DNA, CDR3 protein. D genes are given only for firm matches. Expanded clones are given a class, and other clones once, few, many or no size at all.

>TRBJ2-5|.|TRBV7-2|.
TGTGCCAGCAGCCCTATTGACAGCGATACACAAGAGACCCAGTACTTC
CASSPIDSDTQETQYF
>TRBJ1-2|.|TRBV7-9|.
TGTGCCAGCAGCTTAGGATCGACACTCCCGAATAATGGCTACACCTTC
CASSLGSTLPNNGYTF
>TRBJ1-2|.|TRBV14|.
TGTGCCAGCAGCCAAGATAGGAGTTACATTGGATATGGCTACACCTTC
CASSQDRSYIGYGYTF
>TRBJ2-2|once|TRBV5-1|TRBD2
TGCGCCAGCCAACGGGGGGACAACACCGGGGAGCTGTTTTTT
CASQRGDNTGELFF
>TRBJ2-3|.|TRBV14|.
TGTGCCAGCAGCCTAGCGCGTAGCACAGATACGCAGTATTTT
CASSLARSTDTQYF
>TRBJ1-3|.|TRBV6-5|.
TGTGCCAGCAGTCCAGGGCCCGGAAACACCATATATTTT
CASSPGPGNTIYF
>TRBJ1-1|.|TRBV11-1|.
TGTGCCAGCAGCCCCGTGAGAGGGGGCACTGAAGCTTTCTTT
CASSPVRGGTEAFF
>TRBJ2-3|.|TRBV19|TRBD2
TGTGCCAGTAGTATCGGGGGGTTCAGCACAGATACGCAGTATTTT
CASSIGGFSTDTQYF
>TRBJ2-7|.|TRBV2|.
TGTGCCAGCAGTGAAATGGCGACTGATAGCTCCTACGAGCAGTACTTC
CASSEMATDSSYEQYF
>TRBJ1-5|.|TRBV6-1|TRBD1
TGTGCCAGCAGTGTAAGGGACAGGGGCAGCAATCAGCCCCAGCATTTT
CASSVRDRGSNQPQHF
>TRBJ2-3|once|TRBV25-1|.
TGTGCCAGCAGGCCCCAGGGTGCAGATACGCAGTATTTT
CASRPQGADTQYF
>TRBJ2-2|once|TRBV14|.
TGTGCCAGCAGCCCTCCCCCCCAAAGTAGGGGCCATAGGAACACCGGGGAGCTGTTTTTT
CASSPPPQSRGHRNTGELFF
>TRBJ2-3|.|TRBV7-9|TRBD2
TGTGCCAGCAGCCCATCCGTAGCGGGGGGCACAGATACGCAGTATTTT
CASSPSVAGGTDTQYF
>TRBJ2-7|.|TRBV2|TRBD1
TGTGCCAGCAGGATTACAGGGGGCGCTTACGAGCAGTACTTC
CASRITGGAYEQYF
>TRBJ1-2|.|TRBV27|.
TGTGCCACCGGGACATCTCCCTATGGCTACACCTTC
CATGTSPYGYTF
>TRBJ2-1|.|TRBV7-9|TRBD2
TGTGCTGTACCGGCCAGCGGGGTGATGAATGAGCAGTTCTTC
CAVPASGVMNEQFF
>TRBJ2-7|.|TRBV27|.
TGTGCCAGCGGACTCGGAGGGGCGAGCTCCTACGAGCAGTACTTC
CASGLGGASSYEQYF
>TRBJ1-2|.|TRBV7-2|.
TGTGCCAGCAGCCCATCCGGGACATCCAACTATGGCTACACCTTC
CASSPSGTSNYGYTF
>TRBJ2-5|.|TRBV9|.
TGTGCCAGCAGCGTAGATGACAGCTTACCCCAAGAGACCCAGTACTTC
CASSVDDSLPQETQYF
>TRBJ2-1|.|TRBV4-3|TRBD2
TGCGCCAGCAGCCCAAACGCGGGGGTTATTCTTAATGAGCAGTTCTTC
CASSPNAGVILNEQFF
>TRBJ2-7|once|TRBV5-4|.
TGTGCCAGCAGCTTAACGGGGTACGAGCAGTACTTC
CASSLTGYEQYF
>TRBJ1-1|few|TRBV5-8|.
TGTGCCAGCAGTCTGGACCCAGGGCCTGAAGCTTTCTTT
CASSLDPGPEAFF
>TRBJ2-5|.|TRBV28|.
TGTGCCAGCAGTACAGGGGAGGATGAGACCCAGTACTTC
CASSTGEDETQYF